The rows below give T cell receptor beta chains drawn from one sample of a study of CD8 T cells in ankylosing spondylitis. Each CDR3 protein gets one entry after TCRdb re-called the 5' RACE reads with MiXCR. The data hold a few hundred thousand distinct CDR3 sequences, with roughly 20% observed a single time. The sequenced sample consisted of blood, either unsorted or a sorted T cell fraction (not recorded which). All receptors derive from a male donor with ankylosing spondylitis or in good health (not recorded which). Each CDR3 is given with its conserved first and last residue. A D gene is named only where the DNA matches it firmly. Only some rows state a clone size, as once, few, many or a class for expanded clones.

j_gene,len,abundance,v_gene,d_gene,CDR3aa,CDR3nt
TRBJ2-2,14,.,TRBV20-1,.,CSTSVPWQTGELFF,TGCAGTACTAGTGTTCCCTGGCAGACCGGGGAGCTGTTTTTT
TRBJ2-1,17,few,TRBV7-2,.,CASSLGLAFGLYNEQFF,TGTGCCAGCAGCTTAGGGCTAGCCTTCGGATTATACAATGAGCAGTTCTTC
TRBJ2-1,13,few,TRBV29-1,.,CSVEEPRLDEQFF,TGCAGCGTTGAGGAGCCGCGGCTCGATGAGCAGTTCTTC
TRBJ2-4,20,.,TRBV28,TRBD2,CASSRPRLAGGVLAKNIQYF,TGTGCCAGCAGCCGCCCCCGACTAGCGGGGGGGGTTCTAGCCAAAAACATTCAGTACTTC
TRBJ2-4,14,.,TRBV20-1,.,CSATTLGPKNIQYF,TGCAGTGCTACCACTCTGGGGCCCAAAAACATTCAGTACTTC
TRBJ2-1,13,.,TRBV4-1,.,CVSSHPQGNEQFF,TGCGTCAGCAGCCATCCCCAGGGTAATGAGCAGTTCTTC
TRBJ2-1,15,few,TRBV5-1,.,CASSLGGTGWNEQFF,TGCGCCAGCAGCTTGGGGGGTACAGGGTGGAATGAGCAGTTCTTC
TRBJ2-2,17,.,TRBV12-3/TRBV12-4,.,CASSLNLGWGLAGELFF,TGTGCCAGCAGTTTAAATTTGGGTTGGGGGTTGGCGGGGGAGCTGTTTTTT
TRBJ1-5,16,few,TRBV12-3/TRBV12-4,.,CASSLEVGESNQPQHF,TGTGCCAGCAGTTTAGAGGTGGGCGAAAGCAATCAGCCCCAGCATTTT
TRBJ2-1,14,few,TRBV5-1,TRBD2,CASRGTSGYGEQFF,TGCGCCAGCAGGGGGACTAGCGGCTACGGCGAGCAGTTCTTC
TRBJ2-3,13,.,TRBV12-3/TRBV12-4,.,CASTLGAALTQYF,TGTGCCAGCACTTTGGGGGCTGCTCTTACGCAGTATTTT
TRBJ2-2,18,few,TRBV11-2,TRBD2,CASSPKTSAFLNTGELFF,TGTGCCAGCAGCCCGAAGACTAGCGCGTTTTTGAACACCGGGGAGCTGTTTTTT
TRBJ1-1,14,few,TRBV5-1,.,CASSMGQPTPEAFF,TGCGCCAGCAGCATGGGACAACCCACCCCTGAAGCTTTCTTT
TRBJ2-1,13,.,TRBV11-2,.,CASSFSSYNEQFF,TGTGCCAGCAGCTTTAGCTCCTACAATGAGCAGTTCTTC
TRBJ1-1,12,.,TRBV12-3/TRBV12-4,.,CATRKMNTEAFF,TGTGCCACCCGGAAGATGAACACTGAAGCTTTCTTT
TRBJ2-3,16,few,TRBV5-6,TRBD2,CASSLLTSGRADTQYF,TGTGCCAGCAGCTTGTTGACTAGCGGGAGGGCAGATACGCAGTATTTT
TRBJ1-2,16,.,TRBV20-1,.,CSARDNTIDRNYGYTF,TGCAGTGCTAGAGACAACACCATAGACAGGAACTATGGCTACACCTTC
TRBJ2-1,15,once,TRBV19,.,CASGLRLGLYNEQFF,TGTGCCAGTGGACTGCGTTTGGGGCTATACAATGAGCAGTTCTTC
TRBJ1-5,11,.,TRBV20-1,.,CSARVTVAQHF,TGCAGTGCTAGAGTTACCGTGGCCCAGCATTTT
TRBJ2-1,18,.,TRBV20-1,TRBD2,CSARDPRIGLAGHNEQFF,TGCAGTGCTAGAGATCCTAGAATTGGACTAGCGGGGCACAATGAGCAGTTCTTC